The 18 T cell receptor beta chains reported below all come from one sample, sequenced in a study of blood T cells in healthy people across ages. With a J-beta primer mix and a sample-barcoded 5' primer, a second PCR ran 7 to 11 cycles. TCRdb fed the 5' RACE reads into MiXCR, producing one record per CDR3 protein. The data hold 700,000 to 800,000 distinct CDR3 sequences, with 35% to 45% observed a single time. Material: blood. The source of these receptors is a woman aged 60-75 years in good health.

This sequence joins TRBV10-1 and TRBJ2-1, with D possibly matching TRBD2 (6 bases). Trimming took off 3 bases at V and 13 bases at J, with 16 bases between the two ends. Germline V lookup: CDR1 WNHNN, CDR2 SYGVQD (reference sequence). CDR3 size: 13 residues. DNA for the CDR3: TGCGCCAGCAGTGATTCGGTCCGGGAGACCCAGTTCTTC. This translates into CASSDSVRETQFF.

The CDR3 sequence is CASSQGSSGRAGGAEQFF. CDR3 DNA: TGCGCCAGCAGCCAAGGGTCTAGCGGGCGTGCCGGAGGGGCTGAGCAGTTCTTC. The genes are TRBV4-3 and TRBJ2-1; TRBD2 aligns across 8 bases. Germline CDR1 LGHNA, CDR2 YSLEER. This CDR3 has 18 residues. The V and J ends lost 1 base and 9 bases, in that order; junction bases with no gene match: 17.

The gene calls are TRBV30 and TRBJ1-1; 7 bases are shared with TRBD1. Per germline, CDR1 GTSNPN and CDR2 SVGIG (reference sequence). The CDR3 loop spans 12 amino acids. The V segment lost 7 bases and the J segment 4 bases; nucleotides outside the gene matches: 6. The chain's CDR3 is CALDRAGTEAFF. CDR3 DNA sequence: TGTGCCTTAGACAGGGCCGGCACTGAAGCTTTCTTT.

V gene TRBV25-1 combines with J gene TRBJ2-2, with D perhaps matching TRBD1 (5 bases). V lost 3 bases and J 4 bases, leaving 12 bases between the germline ends. Germline CDR1 and CDR2: MGHDK and SYGVNS. CDR3 length: 15 residues. The CDR3 bases are TGTGCCAGCAGTGACCCAGGGCCGAGCACCGGGGAGCTGTTTTTT. Its translation is CASSDPGPSTGELFF.

The chain carries TRBV7-9 and TRBJ2-2; TRBD1 might be the D (6 bases). This CDR3 spans 14 amino acids. Trimming cost V 4 bases and J 4 bases, with 10 bases left between them. Germline V gene data show CDR1 as SEHNR and CDR2 as FQNEAQ (reference sequence). In nucleotides, the CDR3 is TGTGCCAGCAGCTCATGGGACACCACCGGGGAGCTGTTTTTT. This gives the protein CASSSWDTTGELFF.

J is TRBJ2-5 and V is TRBV4-2; D is ambiguous. This CDR3 region has 13 residues. The germline V and J ends were trimmed by 1 base and 11 bases, with 14 bases remaining between them. CDR1 and CDR2 (germline): LGHNA, YNFKEQ. The CDR3 DNA reads as TGTGCCAGCAGCCAAGTGTCGAACGGAGAGCAGTACTTC. Protein sequence: CASSQVSNGEQYF.

This clonotype occurred a few times. The J gene is TRBJ2-7, the V gene TRBV20-1; D is uncertain. The CDR3 has 12 residues. Trimming pared 3 bases from V and 2 bases from J, leaving 8 bases between. The V gene's germline CDR1 is DFQATT and CDR2 SNEGSKA (reference sequence). CDR3 coding DNA: TGCAGTGCTAGTTTGGGTGCCTACGAGCAGTACTTC. Its protein is CSASLGAYEQYF.

Of note for this clonotype: At one end, the junction sequence differs from germline, possibly due to a read error. The chain has TRBV7-9 and TRBJ2-5; a possible D gene is TRBD2 (6 bases). The germline gives CDR1 SEHNR, CDR2 FQNEAQ (reference sequence). The CDR3 consists of 14 residues. The CDR3 region is CASSSEPGEETLYF. As DNA, the CDR3 is TGTGCCAGCAGCTCTGAACCGGGGGAGGAGACCCTGTACTTC.

CDR3 sequence: CSASRGAHNEQFF. The CDR3 nucleotides read TGCAGTGCTAGTAGGGGCGCTCACAATGAGCAGTTCTTC. V usage is TRBV20-1 and J usage is TRBJ2-1; D might be TRBD1 (5 bases). This CDR3 is 13 amino acids long. Trimming removed 3 bases from V and 5 bases from J, with 11 bases in between. Germline CDR1 reads DFQATT; CDR2 reads SNEGSKA (reference sequence).

The chain has TRBV4-2 and TRBJ2-1; 10 nucleotides match TRBD2. The CDR3 length is 18 residues. From germline, CDR1 is LGHNA and CDR2 YNFKEQ. Losses at the gene ends were 0 bases for V and 10 bases for J; bases not matched to a gene: 15. The CDR3 DNA sequence: TGTGCCAGCAGCCAAGATCCAGGGAGGGCTAGCGGGAGCGGGGAGCAGTTCTTC. Translated, it gives CASSQDPGRASGSGEQFF.

The chain has TRBV6-5 and TRBJ2-2; 10 nucleotides line up with TRBD1. The CDR3 contains 16 residues. V trimming: 7 bases; J trimming: 7 bases; junction bases outside the gene matches: 12. The germline gives CDR1 MNHEY, CDR2 SVGAGI. The CDR3 nucleotides read TGTGCCAGCATCCCGGGGGGACAGGGGATAGGCGGGGAGCTGTTTTTT. As protein: CASIPGGQGIGGELFF.

This clonotype was observed a handful of times. The CDR3 spells CSAILSPYEQYF. CDR3 bases: TGCAGTGCTATCCTCTCCCCCTACGAGCAGTACTTC. The chain is built from TRBV20-1 and TRBJ2-7, with D uncertain. The CDR3 length is 12 residues. Trimming cost V 4 bases and J 2 bases, with 9 bases left between them. CDR1 is DFQATT, CDR2 SNEGSKA, per germline (reference sequence).

V and J are TRBV24-1 and TRBJ2-3, with D possibly matching TRBD1 (6 bases). Germline V lookup: CDR1 KGHDR, CDR2 SFDVKD. Between the trimmed V and J ends, which lost 4 bases and 1 base, there was a span of 11 bases. CDR3 length equals 15 residues. The CDR3 DNA is TGTGCCACCAGTGACCCGACAGGCCGCACAGATACGCAGTATTTT. Translating gives CATSDPTGRTDTQYF.

The chain couples TRBV20-1 to TRBJ1-2, with no clear D. The germline V gene has CDR1 DFQATT and CDR2 SNEGSKA (reference sequence). V lost 1 base, J lost 2 bases, and 11 bases lay in between. CDR3 length equals 14 residues. The DNA of the CDR3 is TGCAGTGCTAGAGCGGCGGGCAACAACTATGGCTACACCTTC. This encodes CSARAAGNNYGYTF.

This clonotype was seen once. The chain carries TRBV6-2 or TRBV6-3 and TRBJ2-7; tentatively, D is TRBD1 (5 bases). Between the trimmed V and J ends, which lost 5 bases and 5 bases, there was a span of 16 bases. This CDR3 spans 14 amino acids. Germline lookup yields CDR1 MNHEY and CDR2 SVGEGT. CDR3 in amino acids: CASSLRVKFDEQYF. The CDR3 bases are TGTGCCAGCAGTCTCAGGGTGAAGTTTGACGAGCAGTACTTC.

The J gene is TRBJ2-3, the V gene TRBV9; 9 bases fit TRBD1. V lost 3 bases, J lost 1 base, and 6 bases stayed unmatched. Germline CDR1 and CDR2: SGDLS and YYNGEE. This CDR3 comprises 16 residues. The CDR3 nucleotides read TGTGCCAGCAGCGGGAGTGGGGACAGGGGCACAGATACGCAGTATTTT. Its protein product is CASSGSGDRGTDTQYF.

This clonotype was observed a few times. The V gene is TRBV6-1, the J gene TRBJ2-7; D is ambiguous. Trimming took off 6 bases at V and 3 bases at J, with 27 bases between the two ends. The CDR3 spans 18 residues. CDR1 and CDR2 (germline): MNHNS, SASEGT. CDR3 loop: CASSHGTRTSSGVYEQYF. CDR3 coding DNA: TGTGCCAGCAGCCACGGAACCAGAACCTCGAGTGGTGTCTACGAGCAGTACTTC.

This clonotype was detected only a few times. This rearrangement joins TRBV7-2 to TRBJ2-7, with 11 bases that match TRBD2. With V trimmed by 1 base and J by 0 bases, 2 bases remained unmatched. The CDR3 runs to 16 residues. Per germline, CDR1 SGHTA and CDR2 FQGNSA. CDR3: CASSLEGLAASYEQYF. Here the CDR3 DNA reads TGTGCCAGCAGCTTAGAGGGACTAGCGGCCTCCTACGAGCAGTACTTC.